The 29 T cell receptor beta chains below come from one sample, sequenced in a study of OX40 agonist ivuxolimab in advanced cancers. The assay was immunoSEQ multiplex PCR, and TCRdb's table has in-frame clones only and misses some. The sample includes over 55,000 clones, roughly nine tenths seen only once; the top ten take approximately 1.1%. Specimen: CD4+ or CD8+ T cells sorted from blood, collected in a trial of the OX40 agonist ivuxolimab. These receptors all come from an adult with an advanced solid tumor such as melanoma, head and neck, liver or kidney cancer.

The chain joins TRBV7-6 to TRBJ1-6; D remains ambiguous. Between the trimmed V and J ends, which lost 4 bases and 6 bases, there was a span of 10 bases. There are 14 residues in the CDR3. CDR1 SGHVS and CDR2 FNYEAQ come from the germline V gene. CDR3 loop: CASSSDTVNSPLHF. The CDR3 DNA reads as TGTGCCAGCAGCTCTGACACCGTTAATTCACCCCTCCACTTT.

In its sample, this clone was seen a few times. The chain is built from TRBV6-1 and TRBJ2-7; 10 nucleotides agree with TRBD2. CDR1 and CDR2 from the germline V gene are MNHNS and SASEGT. This CDR3 contains 15 residues. V dropped 2 bases and J dropped 7; count of bases not matched to a gene: 8. Here the CDR3 reads CASSERAGGLGEQYF. CDR3 sequence (DNA): TGTGCCAGCAGTGAAAGAGCGGGGGGGCTAGGAGAGCAGTACTTC.

The chain couples TRBV29-1 to TRBJ1-5; weak D call: TRBD1 (5 bases). V was pared by 4 bases and J by 3 bases, with 7 bases between. Germline V CDR1 and CDR2: SQVTM, ANQGSEA. There are 12 residues in the CDR3. The CDR3 loop is CSVGQNNQPQHF. CDR3 coding DNA: TGCAGCGTTGGACAGAACAATCAGCCCCAGCATTTT.

The V call is TRBV5-1, the J call TRBJ2-7; the D call may be TRBD1 or TRBD2 (6 bases each). Trimming pared 3 bases from V and 2 bases from J, leaving 12 bases between. This CDR3 is 14 amino acids long. Germline V gene sequence: CDR1 SGHRS, CDR2 YFSETQ. The CDR3 reads CASSSTGGAYEQYF. DNA of the CDR3: TGCGCCAGCAGCTCAACCGGGGGCGCCTACGAGCAGTACTTC.

Note on this clone: Other DNA sequences in this sample translate to the same CDR3. This chain links TRBV6-5 with TRBJ2-7; TRBD1 might be the D (6 bases). This CDR3 spans 15 amino acids. Trimming left V 5 bases short and J 0 bases short, with 14 bases between. Germline V lookup: CDR1 MNHEY, CDR2 SVGAGI. In DNA, the CDR3 is TGTGCCAGCAGTAGAGACAGGCGCAGCTCCTACGAGCAGTACTTC. Protein product: CASSRDRRSSYEQYF.

V and J are TRBV7-9 and TRBJ2-5; 9 bases are shared with TRBD1. The J call is doubtful: the DNA matches TRBJ2-7 better. The CDR3 totals 14 residues. CDR1 and CDR2 (germline): SEHNR, FQNEAQ (reference sequence). CDR3 loop: CASSAGQGSYEQYF. The CDR3 region has the DNA TGTGCCAGCAGCGCCGGACAGGGGTCCTACGAGCAGTACTTC.

The V gene is TRBV6-5, the J gene TRBJ1-2; TRBD1 matches 8 bases. The V segment lost 6 bases and the J segment 8 bases; nucleotides outside the gene matches: 8. The CDR3 runs to 13 residues. CDR1 is MNHEY, CDR2 SVGAGI, per germline. The CDR3 nucleotides read TGTGCCAGCAGGCCGGGACAGGCTGTCGGCTACACCTTC. The encoded protein is CASRPGQAVGYTF.

A single count supports this clone. This rearrangement joins TRBV10-3 to TRBJ2-7; no definite D call. CDR3 size: 14 residues. Germline CDR1 reads ENHRY; CDR2 reads SYGVKD. V gave up 2 bases and J gave up 2 bases, with 10 bases separating them. The CDR3: CAISEKGITYEQYF. The CDR3, as DNA: TGTGCCATCAGTGAGAAAGGCATTACCTACGAGCAGTACTTC.

CDR3 sequence (DNA): TGCGCCAGCAGCCTTAGCGGGGGTACTAGCACAGATACGCAGTATTTT. This translates into CASSLSGGTSTDTQYF. This chain links TRBV5-1 with TRBJ2-3; 9 bases match TRBD2. This CDR3 comprises 16 residues. V trimming: 4 bases; J trimming: 0 bases; junction bases outside the gene matches: 6. CDR1 SGHRS and CDR2 YFSETQ come from the germline V gene.

The sample holds one count of this clone. V and J are TRBV4-2 and TRBJ2-2; D might be TRBD2 (5 bases). The CDR3 spans 15 residues. V dropped 0 bases and J dropped 6 bases, with 11 bases sitting between them. Germline assignment: CDR1 LGHNA and CDR2 YNFKEQ. The CDR3 loop reads CASSQDPGTAGELFF. In DNA, the CDR3 is TGTGCCAGCAGCCAAGATCCGGGAACCGCCGGGGAGCTGTTTTTT.

This sequence joins TRBV18 and TRBJ1-1; maybe TRBD1 (5 bases). The CDR3 runs to 14 residues. The V end lost 3 bases, the J end lost 1 base, and 9 bases lay between the germline ends. Germline CDR1 reads KGHSH; CDR2 reads LQKENI. CDR3 sequence reads: CASSPEGRNTEAFF. The CDR3 nucleotides read TGTGCCAGCTCACCCGAGGGACGGAACACTGAAGCTTTCTTT.

The chain recombines TRBV6-1 with TRBJ1-6, with 8 bases identical to TRBD1. J lost 8 bases, V lost 8 bases, and 8 bases had no gene match. Germline-derived CDR1 and CDR2 are MNHNS and SASEGT. The CDR3 runs to 14 residues. CDR3 DNA: TGTGCCAGCTTAAGGACAGGGCCTTATTCACCCCTCCACTTT. This encodes CASLRTGPYSPLHF.

This chain joins TRBV27 and TRBJ1-2; D not resolved. There are 13 residues in the CDR3. The V gene lost 2 bases and the J gene lost 4 bases, with 8 bases spanning the gap. Germline V lookup: CDR1 MNHEY, CDR2 SMNVEV (reference sequence). As DNA, the CDR3 is TGTGCCAGCAGTTTAGGTGCCACCTATGGCTACACCTTC. This gives the protein CASSLGATYGYTF.

This clone was counted between two and nine times. The chain combines TRBV7-9 with TRBJ1-2; D gene unclear. Trimming pared 5 bases from V and 4 bases from J, leaving 11 bases between. Germline V CDR1 and CDR2: SEHNR, FQNEAQ (reference sequence). This CDR3 has 13 amino acids. The CDR3 sequence: CASSRNEPYGYTF. The CDR3, as DNA: TGTGCCAGCAGCCGAAACGAACCCTATGGCTACACCTTC. The full variable domain, with the rest looked up from reference TRBV7-9 and TRBJ1-2, is DTGVSQNPRHKITKRGQNVTFRCDPISEHNRLYWYRQTLGQGPEFLTYFQNEAQLEKSRLLSDRFSAERPKGSFSTLEIQRTEQGDSAMYLCASSRNEPYGYTFGSGTRLTVV.

The V and J genes are TRBV15 and TRBJ2-7; D is perhaps TRBD1 (6 bases). The CDR3 is 15 amino acids. V was shortened by 6 bases and J by 1 base, with 16 bases between the two germline ends. The germline CDR1 and CDR2 sequences are LNHNV and YYDKDF (reference sequence). CDR3 DNA sequence: TGTGCCACCAGAGAAGGGGACAACCCTTCCTACGAGCAGTACTTC. This gives the protein CATREGDNPSYEQYF.

The chain has TRBV7-9 and TRBJ1-4; 7 bases match TRBD1. The V segment lost 3 bases and the J segment 4 bases; nucleotides outside the gene matches: 8. Germline V lookup: CDR1 SEHNR, CDR2 FQNEAQ (reference sequence). This CDR3 has 16 amino acids. In DNA, the CDR3 is TGTGCCAGCAGCTTGGGGTTGGACAGGTATAATGAAAAACTGTTTTTT. Its protein is CASSLGLDRYNEKLFF.

The chain joins TRBV19 to TRBJ1-5; 12 bases fit TRBD1. There are 16 residues in the CDR3. The junction had 10 bases not matched to a gene; V was cut back by 6 bases and J by 7 bases. Germline values: CDR1 LNHDA, CDR2 SQIVND (reference sequence). CDR3 DNA sequence: TGTGCCAGTAGCACTTCGGGACAGGGGGCCCGGCAGCCCCAGCATTTT. Protein sequence: CASSTSGQGARQPQHF. The full variable domain, its missing parts supplied by reference TRBV19 and TRBJ1-5, is DGGITQSPKYLFRKEGQNVTLSCEQNLNHDAMYWYRQDPGQGLRLIYYSQIVNDFQKGDIAEGYSVSREKKESFPLTVTSAQKNPTAFYLCASSTSGQGARQPQHFGDGTRLSIL.

V gene TRBV5-4 combines with J gene TRBJ2-5; TRBD1 is a possible D gene (7 bases). The CDR3 has 14 amino acids. The V end lost 4 bases, the J end lost 4 bases, and 14 bases lay between the germline ends. Germline V gene data show CDR1 as SGHNT and CDR2 as YYREEE (reference sequence). The CDR3 region has the DNA TGTGCCAGCAGCGTCCCCCAGGGGGGAGAGACCCAGTACTTC. Protein product: CASSVPQGGETQYF.

The chain carries TRBV18 and TRBJ1-2; 10 bases are a match to TRBD1. After removal of 3 bases from V and 1 base from J, the junction contained 5 bases not matched to a gene. The CDR3 loop spans 16 amino acids. The V gene's germline CDR1 is KGHSH and CDR2 LQKENI. CDR3 loop: CASSPQDRGGNYGYTF. CDR3 sequence (DNA): TGTGCCAGCTCACCCCAGGACAGGGGGGGTAACTATGGCTACACCTTC.

V usage is TRBV15 and J usage is TRBJ2-5, with unresolved D. CDR3 length: 12 residues. V lost 0 bases and J lost 5, with 4 bases in between. CDR1 is LNHNV, CDR2 YYDKDF, per germline (reference sequence). The CDR3 sequence is CATSREGETQYF. The DNA of the CDR3 is TGTGCCACCAGCAGAGAAGGGGAGACCCAGTACTTC.

This chain links TRBV19 with TRBJ2-2, with D possibly TRBD1 on 5 matching bases. Between the trimmed V and J ends, which lost 5 bases and 5 bases, there was a span of 9 bases. CDR3 length: 13 amino acids. Germline lookup yields CDR1 LNHDA and CDR2 SQIVND (reference sequence). The CDR3 sequence is CASSLTETGELFF. The CDR3, as DNA: TGTGCCAGTAGTCTGACAGAGACCGGGGAGCTGTTTTTT.

The genes are TRBV11-1 and TRBJ2-2, with D perhaps TRBD1 (5 bases). In germline, CDR1 is SGHAT, CDR2 FQDESV (reference sequence). V lost 4 bases to trimming and J lost 0 bases, with 12 bases between them. The CDR3 is 16 residues long. The CDR3 DNA reads TGTGCCAGCAGCTCCCAGGGTAGTTCGAACACCGGGGAGCTGTTTTTT. Protein: CASSSQGSSNTGELFF.

The V call is TRBV6-1, the J call TRBJ1-2, with 12 nucleotides matching TRBD1. Germline V CDR1 and CDR2: MNHNS, SASEGT. The CDR3 runs to 15 residues. J lost 4 bases, V lost 3 bases, and 3 bases had no gene match. The CDR3 sequence is CASSEGQGATYGYTF. The CDR3 DNA sequence: TGTGCCAGCAGTGAGGGACAGGGGGCAACCTATGGCTACACCTTC.

The chain is built from TRBV5-4 and TRBJ2-1; D is perhaps TRBD2 (5 bases). The CDR3 has 14 amino acids. Germline CDR1 and CDR2: SGHNT and YYREEE (reference sequence). V was clipped by 6 bases and J by 11 bases, with 21 bases between them. The CDR3 sequence is CASNPGERSVKQFF. The CDR3 DNA reads TGTGCCAGCAACCCCGGGGAGAGGTCTGTGAAGCAGTTCTTC.

The rearrangement links TRBV4-2 to TRBJ1-1; D ambiguous. CDR1 is LGHNA, CDR2 YNFKEQ, per germline. The CDR3 length is 14 residues. The V end lost 4 bases, the J end lost 5 bases, and 14 bases lay between the germline ends. The CDR3 region is CASSLGIGRTEAFF. The CDR3 DNA reads TGTGCCAGCAGCCTGGGAATCGGCAGGACTGAAGCTTTCTTT.

The rearrangement uses TRBV6-1 and TRBJ2-3; possible D gene TRBD2, 6 bases. Germline V lookup: CDR1 MNHNS, CDR2 SASEGT. V was pared by 0 bases and J by 4 bases, with 11 bases between. The CDR3 covers 15 residues. CDR3 protein: CASSEAGGRADTQYF. CDR3 bases: TGTGCCAGCAGTGAAGCCGGGGGACGGGCAGATACGCAGTATTTT.

The chain couples TRBV6-1 to TRBJ1-4; D unclear. Germline V gene lookup returns CDR1 MNHNS and CDR2 SASEGT. The length of the CDR3 is 14 residues. V gave up 4 bases and J gave up 8 bases, with 14 bases separating them. This chain's CDR3 is CASSVMGLGEKLFF. The DNA for the CDR3 is TGTGCCAGCAGTGTCATGGGGTTGGGCGAAAAACTGTTTTTT.

V gene TRBV19 combines with J gene TRBJ1-5; D remains ambiguous. CDR1 and CDR2 from the germline V gene are LNHDA and SQIVND (reference sequence). CDR3 length: 15 residues. The V and J ends lost 7 bases and 0 bases respectively, with 13 bases between them. The CDR3 reads CASKKGWDSNQPQHF. The CDR3 bases are TGTGCCAGTAAGAAAGGGTGGGATAGCAATCAGCCCCAGCATTTT.

This sequence joins TRBV2 and TRBJ2-2; the match to TRBD1 covers 12 bases. V was clipped by 8 bases and J by 5 bases; unmatched bases: 3. Germline V gives CDR1 SNHLY, CDR2 FYNNEI. The CDR3 runs 14 residues. The CDR3, as DNA: TGTGCCAGCCGGGACAGGGGGCGAACCGGGGAGCTGTTTTTT. Encoded protein: CASRDRGRTGELFF. The full variable domain, in which reference TRBV2 and TRBJ2-2 provide the parts outside the CDR3, is EPEVTQTPSHQVTQMGQEVILRCVPISNHLYFYWYRQILGQKVEFLVSFYNNEISEKSEIFDDQFSVERPDGSNFTLKIRSTKLEDSAMYFCASRDRGRTGELFFGEGSRLTVL.